The sequence of this TCR beta chain was determined in a study of shared clonotypes between healthy human individuals. The V gene's germline CDR1 is SQVTM and CDR2 ANQGSEA. Deletions cut 4 bases from V and 0 bases from J, with 9 bases between. This CDR3 has 13 amino acids. Sequenced by immunoSEQ multiplex PCR; TCRdb stores in-frame clones only, minus some. This table has 2 million to 2.5 million clones, 85% to 95% appearing once. Splitting the CD4+ cells yielded a CD45RA+ naive subset and a CD45RA-negative memory subset. The sample was naive CD4+ T cells from PBMCs. The subset: CD45RA+ positively selected. The TCR sequence derives from a man between 18 and 29 years old in good health. Some clones in this sample may be carry-over from other donors' samples. The gene calls are TRBV29-1 and TRBJ1-2; D ambiguous. CDR3 nucleotide sequence: TGCAGCGTTGTTAGGTTAGCTAACTATGGCTACACCTTC. Translated: CSVVRLANYGYTF.